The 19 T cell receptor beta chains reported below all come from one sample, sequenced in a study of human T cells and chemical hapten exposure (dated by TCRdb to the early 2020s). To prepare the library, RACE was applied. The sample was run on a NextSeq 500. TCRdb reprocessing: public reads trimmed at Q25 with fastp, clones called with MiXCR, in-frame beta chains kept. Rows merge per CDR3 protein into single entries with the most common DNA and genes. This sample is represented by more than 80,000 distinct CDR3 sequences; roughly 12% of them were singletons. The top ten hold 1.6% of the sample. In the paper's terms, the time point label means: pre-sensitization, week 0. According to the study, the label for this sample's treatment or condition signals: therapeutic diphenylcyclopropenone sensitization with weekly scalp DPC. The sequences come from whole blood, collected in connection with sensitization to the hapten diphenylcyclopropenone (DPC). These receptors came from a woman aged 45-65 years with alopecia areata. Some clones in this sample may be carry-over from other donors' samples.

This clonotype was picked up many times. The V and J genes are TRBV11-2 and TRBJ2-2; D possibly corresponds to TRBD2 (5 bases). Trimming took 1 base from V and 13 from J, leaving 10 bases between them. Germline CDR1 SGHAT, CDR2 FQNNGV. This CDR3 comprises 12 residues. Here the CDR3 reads CASSLGETRLFF. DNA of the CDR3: TGTGCCAGCAGCTTAGGGGAGACGAGGCTGTTTTTT.

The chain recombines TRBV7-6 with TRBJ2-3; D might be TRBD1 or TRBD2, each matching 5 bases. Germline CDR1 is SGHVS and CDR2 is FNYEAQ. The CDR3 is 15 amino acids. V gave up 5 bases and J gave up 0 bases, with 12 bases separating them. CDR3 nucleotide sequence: TGTGCCAGCAGCCTCGGGACGCCCAGCACAGATACGCAGTATTTT. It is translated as CASSLGTPSTDTQYF. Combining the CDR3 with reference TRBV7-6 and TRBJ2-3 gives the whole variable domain GAGVSQSPRYKVTKRGQDVALRCDPISGHVSLYWYRQALGQGPEFLTYFNYEAQQDKSGLPNDRFSAERPEGSISTLTIQRTEQRDSAMYRCASSLGTPSTDTQYFGPGTRLTVL.

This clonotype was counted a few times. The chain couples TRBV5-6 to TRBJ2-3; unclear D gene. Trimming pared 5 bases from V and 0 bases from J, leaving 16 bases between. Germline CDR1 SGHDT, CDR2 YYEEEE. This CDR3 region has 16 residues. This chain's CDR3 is CASRWLGSPSTDTQYF. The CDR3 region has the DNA TGTGCCAGCAGATGGTTGGGGTCCCCTAGCACAGATACGCAGTATTTT.

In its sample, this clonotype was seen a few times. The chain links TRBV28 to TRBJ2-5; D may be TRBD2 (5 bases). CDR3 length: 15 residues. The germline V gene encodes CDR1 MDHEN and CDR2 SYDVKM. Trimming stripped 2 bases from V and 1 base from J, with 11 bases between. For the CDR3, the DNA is TGTGCCAGCAGTTTAAGCTCGGGGATCCAAGAGACCCAGTACTTC. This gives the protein CASSLSSGIQETQYF.

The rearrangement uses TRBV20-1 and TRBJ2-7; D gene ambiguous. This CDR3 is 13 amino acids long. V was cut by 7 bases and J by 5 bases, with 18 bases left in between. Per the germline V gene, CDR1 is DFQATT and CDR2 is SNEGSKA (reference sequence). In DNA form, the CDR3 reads TGCAGTGGCAAGGAGCCAGGACCAAACGAGCAGTACTTC. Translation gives CSGKEPGPNEQYF.

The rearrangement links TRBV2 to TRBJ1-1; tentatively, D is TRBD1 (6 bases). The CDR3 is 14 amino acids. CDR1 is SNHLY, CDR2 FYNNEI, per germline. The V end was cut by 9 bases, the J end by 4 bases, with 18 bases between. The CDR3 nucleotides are TGTGCCAGGACTCTCGGGGACATTGGCACTGAAGCTTTCTTT. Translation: CARTLGDIGTEAFF.

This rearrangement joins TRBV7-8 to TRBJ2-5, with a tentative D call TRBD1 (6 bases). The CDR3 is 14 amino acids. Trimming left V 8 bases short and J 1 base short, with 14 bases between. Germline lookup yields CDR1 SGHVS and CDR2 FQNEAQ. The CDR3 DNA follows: TGTGCCAGCGACCAAGAAGGGGGCCAAGAGACCCAGTACTTC. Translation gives CASDQEGGQETQYF.

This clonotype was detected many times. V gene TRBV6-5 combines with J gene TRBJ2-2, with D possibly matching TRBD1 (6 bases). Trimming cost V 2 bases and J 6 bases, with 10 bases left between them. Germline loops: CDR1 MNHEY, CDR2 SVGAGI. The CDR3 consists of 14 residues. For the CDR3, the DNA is TGTGCCAGCAGTTACGAGGCAGGGGCCGGGGAGCTGTTTTTT. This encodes CASSYEAGAGELFF.

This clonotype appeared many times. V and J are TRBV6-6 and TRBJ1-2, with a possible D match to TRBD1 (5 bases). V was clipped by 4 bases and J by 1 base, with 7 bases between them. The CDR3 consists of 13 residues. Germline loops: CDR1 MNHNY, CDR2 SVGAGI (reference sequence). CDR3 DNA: TGTGCCAGCAGTTCCGACAGTAACTATGGCTACACCTTC. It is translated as CASSSDSNYGYTF.

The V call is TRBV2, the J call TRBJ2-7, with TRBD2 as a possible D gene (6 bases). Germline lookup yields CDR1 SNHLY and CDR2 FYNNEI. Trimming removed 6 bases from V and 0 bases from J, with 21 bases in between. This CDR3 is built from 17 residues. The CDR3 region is CASRKGWRGGNSYEQYF. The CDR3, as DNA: TGTGCCAGCAGGAAAGGATGGCGCGGCGGGAACTCCTACGAGCAGTACTTC.

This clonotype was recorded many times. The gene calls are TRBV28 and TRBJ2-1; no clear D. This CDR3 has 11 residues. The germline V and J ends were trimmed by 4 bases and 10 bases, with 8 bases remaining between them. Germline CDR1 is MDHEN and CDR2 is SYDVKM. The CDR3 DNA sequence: TGTGCCAGCAGTTGGGGTTACGAGCAGTTCTTC. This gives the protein CASSWGYEQFF. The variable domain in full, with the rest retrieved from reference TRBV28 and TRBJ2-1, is DVKVTQSSRYLVKRTGEKVFLECVQDMDHENMFWYRQDPGLGLRLIYFSYDVKMKEKGDIPEGYSVSREKKERFSLILESASTNQTSMYLCASSWGYEQFFGPGTRLTVL.

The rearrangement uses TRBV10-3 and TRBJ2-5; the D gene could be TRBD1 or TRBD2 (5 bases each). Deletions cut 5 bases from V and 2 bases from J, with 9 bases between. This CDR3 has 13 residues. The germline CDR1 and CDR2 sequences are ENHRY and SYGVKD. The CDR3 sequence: CAISWDEQETQYF. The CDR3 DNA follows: TGTGCCATCAGTTGGGACGAGCAAGAGACCCAGTACTTC.

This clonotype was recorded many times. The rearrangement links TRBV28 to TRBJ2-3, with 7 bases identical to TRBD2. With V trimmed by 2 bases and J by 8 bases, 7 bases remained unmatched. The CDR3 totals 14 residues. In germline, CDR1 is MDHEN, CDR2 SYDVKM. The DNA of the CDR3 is TGTGCCAGCAGTTTAAACGGGATAGCGGGTACGCAGTATTTT. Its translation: CASSLNGIAGTQYF.

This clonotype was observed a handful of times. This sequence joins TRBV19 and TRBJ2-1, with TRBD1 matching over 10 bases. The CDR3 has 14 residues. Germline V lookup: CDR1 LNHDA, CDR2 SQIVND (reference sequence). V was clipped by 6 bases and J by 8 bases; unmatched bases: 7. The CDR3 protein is CASRLGQGEHEQFF. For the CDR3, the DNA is TGTGCCAGTAGGCTTGGACAGGGGGAACATGAGCAGTTCTTC.

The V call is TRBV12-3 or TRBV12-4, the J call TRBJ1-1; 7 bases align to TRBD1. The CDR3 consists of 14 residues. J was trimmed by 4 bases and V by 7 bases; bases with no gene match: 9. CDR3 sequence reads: CASTIPGTATEAFF. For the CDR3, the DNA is TGTGCCAGCACCATTCCCGGGACAGCCACTGAAGCTTTCTTT.

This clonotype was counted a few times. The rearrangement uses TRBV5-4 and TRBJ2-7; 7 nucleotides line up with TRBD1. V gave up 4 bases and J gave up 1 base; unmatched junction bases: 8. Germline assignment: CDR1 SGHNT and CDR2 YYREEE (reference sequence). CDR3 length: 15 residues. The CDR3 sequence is CASSASLDRSYEQYF. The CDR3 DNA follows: TGTGCCAGCAGCGCCAGCTTGGACAGGTCCTACGAGCAGTACTTC.

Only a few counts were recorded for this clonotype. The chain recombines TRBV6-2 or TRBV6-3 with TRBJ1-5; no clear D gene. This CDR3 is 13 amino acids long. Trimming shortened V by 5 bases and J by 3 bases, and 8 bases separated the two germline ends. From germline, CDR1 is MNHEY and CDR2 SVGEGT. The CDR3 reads CASSLPFNQPQHF. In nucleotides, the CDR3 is TGTGCCAGCAGTCTACCTTTCAATCAGCCCCAGCATTTT.

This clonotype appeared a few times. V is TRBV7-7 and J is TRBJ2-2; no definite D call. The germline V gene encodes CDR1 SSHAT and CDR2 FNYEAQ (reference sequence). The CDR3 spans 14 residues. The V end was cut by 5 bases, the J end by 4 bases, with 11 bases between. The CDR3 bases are TGTGCCAGCAGCCTCATCCCTTCCACCGGGGAGCTGTTTTTT. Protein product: CASSLIPSTGELFF.

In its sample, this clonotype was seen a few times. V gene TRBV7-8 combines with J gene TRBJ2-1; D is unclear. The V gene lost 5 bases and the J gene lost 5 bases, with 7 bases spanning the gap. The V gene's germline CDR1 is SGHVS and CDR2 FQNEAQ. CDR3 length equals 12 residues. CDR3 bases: TGTGCCAGCAGCCCAACTGACAATGAGCAGTTCTTC. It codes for CASSPTDNEQFF. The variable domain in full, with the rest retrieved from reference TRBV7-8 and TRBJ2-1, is GAGVSQSPRYKVAKRGQDVALRCDPISGHVSLFWYQQALGQGPEFLTYFQNEAQLDKSGLPSDRFFAERPEGSVSTLKIQRTQQEDSAVYLCASSPTDNEQFFGPGTRLTVL.